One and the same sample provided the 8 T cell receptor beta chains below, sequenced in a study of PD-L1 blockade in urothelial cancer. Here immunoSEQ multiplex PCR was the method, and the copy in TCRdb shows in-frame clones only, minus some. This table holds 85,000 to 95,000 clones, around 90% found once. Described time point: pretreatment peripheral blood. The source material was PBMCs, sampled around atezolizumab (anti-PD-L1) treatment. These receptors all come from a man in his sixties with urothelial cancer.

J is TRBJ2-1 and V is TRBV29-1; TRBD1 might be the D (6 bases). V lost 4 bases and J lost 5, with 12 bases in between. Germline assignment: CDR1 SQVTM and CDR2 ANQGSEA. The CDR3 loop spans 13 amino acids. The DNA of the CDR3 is TGCAGCGTTGGGCCAGCAGGGGACAATGAGCAGTTCTTC. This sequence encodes CSVGPAGDNEQFF.

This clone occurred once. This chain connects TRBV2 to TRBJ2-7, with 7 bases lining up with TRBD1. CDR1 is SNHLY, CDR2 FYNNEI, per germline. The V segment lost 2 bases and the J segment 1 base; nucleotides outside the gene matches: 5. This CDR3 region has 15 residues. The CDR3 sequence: CASSESSRGSYEQYF. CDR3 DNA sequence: TGTGCCAGCAGTGAATCGAGCAGGGGGTCCTACGAGCAGTACTTC.

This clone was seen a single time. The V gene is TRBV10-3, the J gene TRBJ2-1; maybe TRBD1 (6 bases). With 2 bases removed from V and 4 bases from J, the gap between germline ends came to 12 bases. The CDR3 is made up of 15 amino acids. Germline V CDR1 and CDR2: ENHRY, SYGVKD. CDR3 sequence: CAISEPGVSYNEQFF. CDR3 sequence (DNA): TGTGCCATCAGTGAGCCAGGGGTCTCATACAATGAGCAGTTCTTC.

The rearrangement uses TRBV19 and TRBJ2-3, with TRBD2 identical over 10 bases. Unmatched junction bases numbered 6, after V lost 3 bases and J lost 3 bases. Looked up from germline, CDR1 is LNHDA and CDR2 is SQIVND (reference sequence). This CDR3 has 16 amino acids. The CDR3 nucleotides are TGTGCCAGTAGTATTATGCCTAGCGGGAGTACAGATACGCAGTATTTT. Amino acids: CASSIMPSGSTDTQYF. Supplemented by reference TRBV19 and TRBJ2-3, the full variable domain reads DGGITQSPKYLFRKEGQNVTLSCEQNLNHDAMYWYRQDPGQGLRLIYYSQIVNDFQKGDIAEGYSVSREKKESFPLTVTSAQKNPTAFYLCASSIMPSGSTDTQYFGPGTRLTVL.

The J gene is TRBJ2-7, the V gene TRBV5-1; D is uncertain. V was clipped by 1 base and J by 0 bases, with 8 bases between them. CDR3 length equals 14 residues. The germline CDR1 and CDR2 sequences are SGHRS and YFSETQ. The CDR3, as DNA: TGCGCCAGCAGCTTGATTCTAAACTCCTACGAGCAGTACTTC. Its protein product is CASSLILNSYEQYF.

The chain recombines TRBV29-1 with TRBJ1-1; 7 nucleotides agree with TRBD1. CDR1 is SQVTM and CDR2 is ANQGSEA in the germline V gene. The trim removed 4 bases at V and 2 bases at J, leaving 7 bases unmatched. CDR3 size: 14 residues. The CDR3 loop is CSVGVGQINTEAFF. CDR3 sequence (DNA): TGCAGCGTTGGGGTGGGACAGATTAACACTGAAGCTTTCTTT.

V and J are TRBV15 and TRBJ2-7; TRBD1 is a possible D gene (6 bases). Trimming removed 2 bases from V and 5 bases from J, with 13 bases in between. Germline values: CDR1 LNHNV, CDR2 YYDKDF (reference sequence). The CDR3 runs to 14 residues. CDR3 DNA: TGTGCCACCAGCAGACCGCAGGGACAAAACGAGCAGTACTTC. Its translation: CATSRPQGQNEQYF. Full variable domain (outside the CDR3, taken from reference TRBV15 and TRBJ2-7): DAMVIQNPRYQVTQFGKPVTLSCSQTLNHNVMYWYQQKSSQAPKLLFHYYDKDFNNEADTPDNFQSRRPNTSFCFLDIRSPGLGDTAMYLCATSRPQGQNEQYFGPGTRLTVT.

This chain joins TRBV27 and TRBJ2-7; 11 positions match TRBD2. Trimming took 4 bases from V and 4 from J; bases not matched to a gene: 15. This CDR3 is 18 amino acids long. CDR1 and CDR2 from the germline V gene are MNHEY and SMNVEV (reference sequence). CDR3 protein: CASSSFLSGRAEVYEQYF. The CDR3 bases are TGTGCCAGCAGTTCGTTCCTTAGCGGGAGGGCCGAGGTTTACGAGCAGTACTTC.